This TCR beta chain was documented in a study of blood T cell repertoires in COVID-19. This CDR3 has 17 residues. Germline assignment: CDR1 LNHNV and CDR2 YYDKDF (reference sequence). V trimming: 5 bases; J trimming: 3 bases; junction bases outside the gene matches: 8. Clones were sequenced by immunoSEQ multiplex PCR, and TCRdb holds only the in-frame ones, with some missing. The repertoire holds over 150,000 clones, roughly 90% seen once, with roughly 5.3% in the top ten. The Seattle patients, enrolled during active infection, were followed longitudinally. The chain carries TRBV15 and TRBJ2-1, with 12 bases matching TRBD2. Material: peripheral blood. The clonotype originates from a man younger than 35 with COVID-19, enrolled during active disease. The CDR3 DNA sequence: TGTGCCACCAGCCCCCGGACTAGCGGGACATACTACAATGAGCAGTTCTTC. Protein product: CATSPRTSGTYYNEQFF.